Presented here are 32 T cell receptor beta chains from one specimen sequenced in a study of T cell responses to AZD1222 COVID-19 vaccine. Profiling relied on immunoSEQ multiplex PCR, and the TCRdb table lists in-frame clones only, not all of them. The sample consists of some 130,000 clones, around four fifths of them appearing once. Sequenced material: peripheral blood, taken on day 0 of AZD1222 vaccination. These receptors originate from an adult in good health.

This chain uses TRBV10-3 with TRBJ2-1; D perhaps matches TRBD1 (6 bases). V was shortened by 3 bases and J by 2 bases, with 14 bases between the two germline ends. Germline values: CDR1 ENHRY, CDR2 SYGVKD. The CDR3 is 16 residues long. DNA of the CDR3: TGTGCCATCAGTGAAGGGACACGTTCGACCTACAATGAGCAGTTCTTC. Residues: CAISEGTRSTYNEQFF.

This clone was seen a single time. The chain combines TRBV29-1 with TRBJ1-2; possibly TRBD1 for D (5 bases). The CDR3 totals 17 residues. V was cut by 0 bases and J by 0 bases, with 17 bases left in between. Germline-derived CDR1 and CDR2 are SQVTM and ANQGSEA. The chain's CDR3 is CSVEEPFLGQANYGYTF. Written as DNA, the CDR3 is TGCAGCGTTGAAGAACCCTTTCTGGGGCAAGCTAACTATGGCTACACCTTC.

This rearrangement joins TRBV6-5 to TRBJ1-2; TRBD1 is a possible D gene (5 bases). Between the trimmed V and J ends, which lost 5 bases and 8 bases, there was a span of 21 bases. CDR1 is MNHEY and CDR2 is SVGAGI in the germline V gene. The CDR3 covers 15 residues. The CDR3 region is CASSPPIGGVRGYTF. The CDR3 nucleotides are TGTGCCAGCAGTCCTCCGATCGGGGGGGTACGGGGCTACACCTTC.

The genes are TRBV7-6 and TRBJ1-1; tentative D call: TRBD1 (6 bases). Germline CDR1 SGHVS, CDR2 FNYEAQ. The CDR3 has 13 amino acids. Trimming stripped 5 bases from V and 7 bases from J, with 14 bases between. The CDR3 spells CASSEGTPYEAFF. The CDR3, as DNA: TGTGCCAGCAGCGAGGGGACACCTTATGAAGCTTTCTTT.

J is TRBJ1-5 and V is TRBV14, with D tentatively TRBD1 (6 bases). The V end lost 0 bases, the J end lost 0 bases, and 24 bases lay between the germline ends. CDR3 size: 21 residues. Looked up from germline, CDR1 is SGHDN and CDR2 is FVKESK. In DNA, the CDR3 is TGTGCCAGCAGCCAAGATCGCGGGGAAAATCCCAGGGGTCATAGCAATCAGCCCCAGCATTTT. Its protein is CASSQDRGENPRGHSNQPQHF.

A single count supports this clone. The V call is TRBV3-1 (or the pseudogene TRBV3-2), the J call TRBJ2-7; 8 bases are shared with TRBD2. Germline V gene data show CDR1 as LGHDT and CDR2 as YNNKEL (reference sequence). Trimming removed 7 bases from V and 2 bases from J; junction bases left unmatched: 4. The CDR3 has 13 amino acids. Written as DNA, the CDR3 is TGTGCCAGCAAGGACGGGGGGGCCTACGAGCAGTACTTC. Its translation: CASKDGGAYEQYF.

The V gene is TRBV5-4, the J gene TRBJ1-6; D ambiguous. Looked up from germline, CDR1 is SGHNT and CDR2 is YYREEE (reference sequence). The CDR3 is 15 amino acids. V was cut by 0 bases and J by 10 bases, with 14 bases left in between. CDR3 residues: CASSLAWSQESPLHF. The CDR3 DNA reads TGTGCCAGCAGCTTGGCTTGGAGCCAGGAATCACCCCTCCACTTT.

This chain connects TRBV29-1 to TRBJ1-2, with a tentative D call TRBD1 (5 bases). Germline CDR1 is SQVTM and CDR2 is ANQGSEA. V lost 5 bases and J 0 bases, leaving 16 bases between the germline ends. The CDR3 loop spans 15 amino acids. CDR3 sequence reads: CSVPGTDGANYGYTF. CDR3 nucleotide sequence: TGCAGCGTTCCCGGGACGGACGGCGCTAACTATGGCTACACCTTC.

The chain joins TRBV5-1 to TRBJ2-1, with D perhaps being TRBD1 or TRBD2 (5 bases each). V lost 6 bases to trimming and J lost 0 bases, with 16 bases between them. The germline V gene has CDR1 SGHRS and CDR2 YFSETQ. The CDR3 length is 16 residues. This CDR3 reads CASKFPGPHSYNEQFF. The CDR3 region has the DNA TGCGCCAGCAAATTCCCGGGACCCCACTCCTACAATGAGCAGTTCTTC.

The chain uses TRBV28 and TRBJ1-5; tentatively, D is TRBD1 (5 bases). The CDR3 consists of 14 residues. Trimming removed 2 bases from V and 6 bases from J, with 11 bases in between. Germline CDR1 and CDR2: MDHEN and SYDVKM. CDR3 in amino acids: CASSLAGSGQPQHF. The CDR3 DNA follows: TGTGCCAGCAGTTTAGCAGGGTCCGGTCAGCCCCAGCATTTT. The full variable domain, its missing parts supplied by reference TRBV28 and TRBJ1-5, is DVKVTQSSRYLVKRTGEKVFLECVQDMDHENMFWYRQDPGLGLRLIYFSYDVKMKEKGDIPEGYSVSREKKERFSLILESASTNQTSMYLCASSLAGSGQPQHFGDGTRLSIL.

This chain links TRBV7-9 with TRBJ2-2; D remains ambiguous. Per the germline V gene, CDR1 is SEHNR and CDR2 is FQNEAQ (reference sequence). V lost 2 bases and J lost 0, with 19 bases in between. CDR3 size: 19 residues. The CDR3: CASSLPSMKVFPNTGELFF. The CDR3 coding sequence is TGTGCCAGCAGCTTACCGAGTATGAAGGTCTTCCCGAACACCGGGGAGCTGTTTTTT.

The V and J genes are TRBV9 and TRBJ1-1, with 8 bases aligning to TRBD1. The CDR3 contains 14 residues. CDR1 is SGDLS and CDR2 is YYNGEE in the germline V gene. V shed 4 bases and J 5 bases; nucleotides not matched to a gene: 7. CDR3 coding DNA: TGTGCCAGCAGCCTAGGACAGGGCAGAACTGAAGCTTTCTTT. Its translation is CASSLGQGRTEAFF.

The rearrangement joins TRBV29-1 to TRBJ2-2, with TRBD1 matching 7 bases. CDR3 length equals 14 residues. Germline-derived CDR1 and CDR2 are SQVTM and ANQGSEA. V lost 6 bases, J lost 1 base, and 5 bases stayed unmatched. This CDR3 reads CSVAQGWNTGELFF. CDR3 nucleotide sequence: TGCAGCGTCGCACAGGGGTGGAACACCGGGGAGCTGTTTTTT.

The chain recombines TRBV7-9 with TRBJ1-5; D not certain. V was shortened by 4 bases and J by 1 base, with 5 bases between the two germline ends. In germline, CDR1 is SEHNR, CDR2 FQNEAQ (reference sequence). The CDR3 contains 13 residues. The CDR3 DNA reads as TGTGCCAGCAGCTCGAAAAGCAATCAGCCCCAGCATTTT. Residues: CASSSKSNQPQHF.

The rearrangement links TRBV3-1 (or the pseudogene TRBV3-2) to TRBJ1-3; 7 nucleotides line up with TRBD1. V lost 2 bases, J lost 9 bases, and 1 base stayed unmatched. Germline V gene lookup returns CDR1 LGHDT and CDR2 YNNKEL (reference sequence). The CDR3 totals 12 residues. CDR3 protein: CASSQRDSTIYF. In DNA, the CDR3 is TGTGCCAGCAGCCAACGGGACAGCACCATATATTTT.

The gene calls are TRBV7-8 and TRBJ1-4; weak D call: TRBD1 (6 bases). V was shortened by 6 bases and J by 7 bases, with 24 bases between the two germline ends. The CDR3 sequence is 17 residues long. Germline CDR1 SGHVS, CDR2 FQNEAQ. The CDR3 loop is CASSHVRDAFRGEKLFF. CDR3 sequence (DNA): TGTGCCAGCAGTCATGTTCGGGACGCGTTCAGGGGTGAAAAACTGTTTTTT.

The J gene is TRBJ2-7, the V gene TRBV19; 8 bases are a match to TRBD1. CDR1 is LNHDA and CDR2 is SQIVND in the germline V gene (reference sequence). This CDR3 region has 17 residues. V dropped 4 bases and J dropped 5; count of bases not matched to a gene: 16. The CDR3 nucleotides read TGTGCCAGTAGTACGACTGGTGTTCGGACAGGGTCTAACGAGCAGTACTTC. Encoded protein: CASSTTGVRTGSNEQYF.

V usage is TRBV27 and J usage is TRBJ1-3; no reliable D call. Germline values: CDR1 MNHEY, CDR2 SMNVEV (reference sequence). This CDR3 is built from 12 residues. Trimming removed 6 bases from V and 0 bases from J, with 3 bases in between. The CDR3 DNA sequence: TGTGCCAGCAGGTACTCTGGAAACACCATATATTTT. It is translated as CASRYSGNTIYF.

This clone was observed once. V and J are TRBV5-1 and TRBJ1-1; D unresolved. V lost 2 bases, J lost 0 bases, and 8 bases lay in between. CDR1 SGHRS and CDR2 YFSETQ come from the germline V gene. The CDR3 is 14 amino acids. The CDR3 nucleotides are TGCGCCAGCAGCTTTCAGGAGCTGAACACTGAAGCTTTCTTT. Translated, it gives CASSFQELNTEAFF.

This chain uses TRBV18 with TRBJ1-6; D uncertain. Germline V gives CDR1 KGHSH, CDR2 LQKENI. The CDR3 runs to 14 residues. The germline V and J ends were trimmed by 3 bases and 10 bases, with 13 bases remaining between them. The CDR3 region has the DNA TGTGCCAGCTCACCGTTAGCTATTATGTCACCCCTCCACTTT. This sequence encodes CASSPLAIMSPLHF.

In this sample, this clone turned up once. This chain connects TRBV11-3 to TRBJ1-1; tentative D call: TRBD1 (5 bases). Germline-derived CDR1 and CDR2 are SGHNT and YENEEA. The CDR3 has 13 amino acids. V lost 5 bases to trimming and J lost 1 base, with 8 bases between them. The CDR3 DNA sequence: TGTGCCAGCAGCGGACAAACGAACACTGAAGCTTTCTTT. Translated: CASSGQTNTEAFF.

The chain carries TRBV4-1 and TRBJ2-1; no reliable D call. Germline V gene data show CDR1 as MGHRA and CDR2 as YSYEKL. The CDR3 runs to 14 residues. Trimming removed 0 bases from V and 6 bases from J, with 9 bases in between. The CDR3 DNA reads TGCGCCAGCAGCCAAGAAGTTTCCCTCAATGAGCAGTTCTTC. It encodes CASSQEVSLNEQFF.

The gene calls are TRBV27 and TRBJ1-6, with D tentatively TRBD1 (5 bases). CDR3 length: 14 amino acids. CDR1 is MNHEY, CDR2 SMNVEV, per germline (reference sequence). With 3 bases removed from V and 9 bases from J, the gap between germline ends came to 12 bases. CDR3 loop: CASSFGTVSSPLHF. CDR3 nucleotide sequence: TGTGCCAGCAGTTTTGGGACCGTTTCTTCACCCCTCCACTTT.

Concerning this clone itself: A junction end diverges from the germline sequence, so it may reflect a read error. V is TRBV11-3 and J is TRBJ2-7; 8 nucleotides agree with TRBD1. Germline V lookup: CDR1 SGHNT, CDR2 YENEEA. The CDR3 runs 15 residues. CDR3 nucleotides: TGTGCCAGCAGCCCGCAGACAGGGGAAACCTACGGGCAGTACTTC. Its translation is CASSPQTGETYGQYF.

V and J are TRBV10-3 and TRBJ1-1; 8 bases agree with TRBD1. CDR3 length: 14 amino acids. The V gene end was trimmed by 7 bases and the J gene end by 1 base; junction bases not matched to a gene: 5. CDR1 ENHRY and CDR2 SYGVKD come from the germline V gene. The CDR3 loop is CAITSDRGNTEAFF. The CDR3 bases are TGTGCCATCACCTCCGACAGGGGGAACACTGAAGCTTTCTTT.

This clone was seen a single time. The rearrangement joins TRBV28 to TRBJ1-2; D gene unclear. Germline lookup yields CDR1 MDHEN and CDR2 SYDVKM. Trimming removed 7 bases at V and 8 bases at J, with 14 bases between. The CDR3 runs 12 residues. The CDR3 is CASKDLPGGYTF. The CDR3 DNA follows: TGTGCCAGCAAGGATCTTCCGGGCGGCTACACCTTC.

The chain has TRBV11-3 and TRBJ1-6, with a possible D match to TRBD1 (5 bases). V was cut by 5 bases and J by 10 bases, with 12 bases left in between. Germline-derived CDR1 and CDR2 are SGHNT and YENEEA. The CDR3 runs 13 residues. The CDR3, as DNA: TGTGCCAGCAGCAAGAGGGGCGAATCACCCCTCCACTTT. Its translation: CASSKRGESPLHF.

This clone was counted a single time. V and J are TRBV6-5 and TRBJ2-1; a weak D match, TRBD1 (6 bases). The V end was cut by 0 bases, the J end by 0 bases, with 6 bases between. Germline V gives CDR1 MNHEY, CDR2 SVGAGI. The CDR3 has 15 residues. The CDR3 sequence: CASSYSGASYNEQFF. The CDR3 nucleotides read TGTGCCAGCAGTTACTCGGGGGCCTCCTACAATGAGCAGTTCTTC.

The rearrangement links TRBV28 to TRBJ1-4; possible D gene TRBD1, 5 bases. The CDR3 is made up of 15 amino acids. V lost 1 base and J 3 bases, leaving 9 bases between the germline ends. CDR1 is MDHEN and CDR2 is SYDVKM in the germline V gene. The CDR3 coding sequence is TGTGCCAGCAGTTTATCGTGGGGGGCTAATGAAAAACTGTTTTTT. Protein sequence: CASSLSWGANEKLFF. Drawing the rest from reference TRBV28 and TRBJ1-4, the complete variable domain is DVKVTQSSRYLVKRTGEKVFLECVQDMDHENMFWYRQDPGLGLRLIYFSYDVKMKEKGDIPEGYSVSREKKERFSLILESASTNQTSMYLCASSLSWGANEKLFFGSGTQLSVL.

The V gene is TRBV19, the J gene TRBJ2-1; 12 positions agree with TRBD2. The CDR3 is 16 residues long. Germline trimming cut 6 bases from V and 2 bases from J; bases unmatched to any gene: 5. Germline V gene data show CDR1 as LNHDA and CDR2 as SQIVND (reference sequence). CDR3 loop: CASSITSGGPYNEQFF. DNA of the CDR3: TGTGCCAGTAGCATAACTAGCGGGGGGCCCTACAATGAGCAGTTCTTC. Full variable domain (rest looked up from reference TRBV19 and TRBJ2-1): DGGITQSPKYLFRKEGQNVTLSCEQNLNHDAMYWYRQDPGQGLRLIYYSQIVNDFQKGDIAEGYSVSREKKESFPLTVTSAQKNPTAFYLCASSITSGGPYNEQFFGPGTRLTVL.

The chain couples TRBV6-6 to TRBJ1-5; D is uncertain. The CDR3 consists of 16 residues. The V end lost 6 bases, the J end lost 0 bases, and 15 bases lay between the germline ends. Germline loops: CDR1 MNHNY, CDR2 SVGAGI (reference sequence). CDR3 nucleotide sequence: TGTGCCAGCAGCCCTACGATGGGTAATAGCAATCAGCCCCAGCATTTT. Its translation is CASSPTMGNSNQPQHF.

The chain uses TRBV19 and TRBJ2-2; D gene ambiguous. The ends were cut back, 4 bases at V and 4 bases at J, with 7 bases in the middle. The CDR3 contains 13 residues. The V gene's germline CDR1 is LNHDA and CDR2 SQIVND (reference sequence). The CDR3 protein is CASSTDGTGELFF. DNA for the CDR3: TGTGCCAGTAGTACCGACGGCACCGGGGAGCTGTTTTTT.